Following are 27 T cell receptor beta chains from one sample sequenced in a study of CD8 T cells in ankylosing spondylitis. From the 5' RACE reads, TCRdb called clonotypes with MiXCR, one entry per CDR3 protein. The data show 150,000 or so distinct CDR3 sequences, roughly 30% seen once. The sample comprised synovial fluid, either unsorted or a sorted T cell fraction (not recorded which). The receptor set was obtained from a male donor with ankylosing spondylitis.

V usage is TRBV18 and J usage is TRBJ2-7; the D gene could be TRBD1 or TRBD2 (5 bases each). The CDR3 runs 15 residues. Germline loops: CDR1 KGHSH, CDR2 LQKENI. The V end was cut by 3 bases, the J end by 3 bases, with 15 bases between. CDR3 bases: TGTGCCAGCTCACCCGGAACGGGACGGAGCTACGAGCAGTACTTC. Protein product: CASSPGTGRSYEQYF.

This clonotype was counted a single time. The chain combines TRBV6-5 with TRBJ1-6, with 7 bases aligning to TRBD1. V shed 2 bases, J shed 0 bases, and the junction held 10 bases outside the gene matches. The V gene's germline CDR1 is MNHEY and CDR2 SVGAGI. The CDR3 length is 19 residues. The CDR3 protein is CASSYGTARSNSYNSPLHF. The CDR3 nucleotides are TGTGCCAGCAGTTACGGGACAGCACGTTCAAACTCCTATAATTCACCCCTCCACTTT.

The chain uses TRBV11-2 and TRBJ1-2; 9 bases line up with TRBD1. The germline V gene encodes CDR1 SGHAT and CDR2 FQNNGV. With 6 bases clipped from V and 8 bases from J, the junction kept 10 bases outside the gene matches. There are 14 residues in the CDR3. CDR3 in DNA: TGTGCCAGCAGGCGAGCTACAGGGGGCTGGGGCTACACCTTC. Its protein product is CASRRATGGWGYTF.

In this sample, this clonotype turned up many times. The chain links TRBV24-1 to TRBJ2-2, with D possibly TRBD2 on 5 matching bases. V shed 6 bases and J shed 4 bases, with 8 bases lying between them. The CDR3 length is 13 residues. CDR1 is KGHDR and CDR2 is SFDVKD in the germline V gene. CDR3 amino acids: CATSWRVTGELFF. In nucleotides, the CDR3 is TGTGCCACCAGTTGGCGGGTCACCGGGGAGCTGTTTTTT.

This clonotype was detected only a few times. The chain joins TRBV28 to TRBJ2-1, with a possible D match to TRBD2 (5 bases). Looked up from germline, CDR1 is MDHEN and CDR2 is SYDVKM. The CDR3 is made up of 17 amino acids. Trimming took off 0 bases at V and 0 bases at J, with 12 bases between the two ends. This chain's CDR3 is CASSLWGRGSSYNEQFF. The CDR3 nucleotides read TGTGCCAGCAGTTTATGGGGCAGAGGGAGCTCCTACAATGAGCAGTTCTTC.

The CDR3 DNA reads as TGTGCCAGCAGCCCCATTTTTAGCGGCTCCTACAATGAGCAGTTCTTC. Translation gives CASSPIFSGSYNEQFF. The V call is TRBV6-2 or TRBV6-3, the J call TRBJ2-1; maybe TRBD2 (6 bases). Trimming removed 6 bases at V and 0 bases at J, with 15 bases between. The germline V gene encodes CDR1 MNHEY and CDR2 SVGEGT. This CDR3 has 16 amino acids.

The chain uses TRBV3-1 and TRBJ1-4; D is ambiguous. Trimming took 6 bases from V and 0 from J, leaving 14 bases between them. CDR1 and CDR2 (germline): LGHDT, YNNKEL (reference sequence). The CDR3 sequence is 16 residues long. CDR3 nucleotide sequence: TGTGCCAGCAGTAACACAAACCTAGCAACTAATGAAAAACTGTTTTTT. Translated: CASSNTNLATNEKLFF.

The chain carries TRBV7-9 and TRBJ1-5; D uncertain. The CDR3 consists of 14 residues. With 5 bases removed from V and 4 bases from J, the gap between germline ends came to 12 bases. Germline V gene lookup returns CDR1 SEHNR and CDR2 FQNEAQ (reference sequence). CDR3 bases: TGTGCCAGCAGCCCTCGGACCGCGAATCAGCCCCAGCATTTT. Encoded protein: CASSPRTANQPQHF. Variable domain in full (rest from reference TRBV7-9 and TRBJ1-5): DTGVSQNPRHKITKRGQNVTFRCDPISEHNRLYWYRQTLGQGPEFLTYFQNEAQLEKSRLLSDRFSAERPKGSFSTLEIQRTEQGDSAMYLCASSPRTANQPQHFGDGTRLSIL.

This chain joins TRBV12-3 or TRBV12-4 and TRBJ1-2, with 7 bases matching TRBD1. The CDR3 loop spans 15 amino acids. V lost 5 bases, J lost 4 bases, and 10 bases stayed unmatched. This chain's CDR3 is CASSPWDSFSYGYTF. CDR3 coding DNA: TGTGCCAGCAGTCCGTGGGACAGCTTCAGCTATGGCTACACCTTC.

The V and J genes are TRBV5-1 and TRBJ1-5; D is perhaps TRBD1 (6 bases). The CDR3 extends over 15 amino acids. V was cut by 5 bases and J by 2 bases, with 14 bases left in between. Germline V gives CDR1 SGHRS, CDR2 YFSETQ. CDR3 DNA sequence: TGCGCCAGCAGGAAGGGGGGGGAGGGCAATCAGCCCCAGCATTTT. Protein: CASRKGGEGNQPQHF.

There are many counts of this clonotype. The chain is built from TRBV28 and TRBJ1-5; 8 bases match TRBD1. The V segment lost 8 bases and the J segment 6 bases; nucleotides outside the gene matches: 9. The CDR3 is 14 amino acids. Germline assignment: CDR1 MDHEN and CDR2 SYDVKM. The DNA of the CDR3 is TGTGCCAGCGGCAGGGGGCTTCAAGGTCAGCCCCAGCATTTT. Protein product: CASGRGLQGQPQHF.

This clonotype has more than one count but fewer than ten. V gene TRBV6-5 combines with J gene TRBJ2-2, with TRBD2 identical over 8 bases. J gave up 1 base and V 4 bases, and 5 bases lay outside the gene matches. The germline gives CDR1 MNHEY, CDR2 SVGAGI. The CDR3 runs to 16 residues. In DNA form, the CDR3 reads TGTGCCAGCAGTTTAGCGGGGTTTCTGAACACCGGGGAGCTGTTTTTT. Translation: CASSLAGFLNTGELFF.

The CDR3 sequence is CASNDIAGHNEQFF. In nucleotides, the CDR3 is TGTGCCAGCAACGATATAGCGGGACACAATGAGCAGTTCTTC. The chain recombines TRBV12-3 or TRBV12-4 with TRBJ2-1; 8 nucleotides match TRBD2. The CDR3 runs to 14 residues. J was trimmed by 5 bases and V by 7 bases; bases with no gene match: 7.

This chain links TRBV5-1 with TRBJ2-5; 12 nucleotides agree with TRBD2. This CDR3 has 16 residues. CDR1 is SGHRS and CDR2 is YFSETQ in the germline V gene. Unmatched junction bases numbered 6, after V lost 2 bases and J lost 4 bases. The CDR3, as DNA: TGCGCCAGCAGCTTTCGGGCTAGCGGGGGGGTAGAGACCCAGTACTTC. Protein sequence: CASSFRASGGVETQYF.

This clonotype has at least ten counts. The genes are TRBV20-1 and TRBJ1-6; TRBD1 matches at 7 bases. The CDR3 is 14 amino acids. Germline CDR1 reads DFQATT; CDR2 reads SNEGSKA (reference sequence). With V trimmed by 4 bases and J by 10 bases, 10 bases remained unmatched. The CDR3, as DNA: TGCAGTGCTACTCTAGGGGGCGGGGGGTCACCCCTCCACTTT. The encoded protein is CSATLGGGGSPLHF.

The genes are TRBV29-1 and TRBJ1-1; maybe TRBD1 (6 bases). The CDR3 is made up of 11 amino acids. Germline V lookup: CDR1 SQVTM, CDR2 ANQGSEA. The germline V and J ends were trimmed by 7 bases and 10 bases, with 16 bases remaining between them. In DNA form, the CDR3 reads TGCAGCGCCCGGGACACGGCGACAGCTTTCTTT. Translated: CSARDTATAFF.

This clonotype was picked up many times. The V gene is TRBV28, the J gene TRBJ2-5; perhaps TRBD2 as D (6 bases). The V gene lost 11 bases and the J gene lost 2 bases, with 15 bases spanning the gap. The CDR3 consists of 13 residues. Looked up from germline, CDR1 is MDHEN and CDR2 is SYDVKM. The CDR3 sequence is CALRRAGQETQYF. In DNA form, the CDR3 reads TGTGCCTTGAGGAGGGCGGGACAAGAGACCCAGTACTTC.

This clonotype has a handful of counts. The gene calls are TRBV20-1 and TRBJ2-1, with 8 positions matching TRBD1. V was pared by 3 bases and J by 0 bases, with 7 bases of the junction left unmatched. Germline V gene data show CDR1 as DFQATT and CDR2 as SNEGSKA (reference sequence). The CDR3 has 16 residues. The CDR3 nucleotides are TGCAGTGCTAGGTCACAGGGGGGAAGCTCCTACAATGAGCAGTTCTTC. This gives the protein CSARSQGGSSYNEQFF.

This clonotype has at least ten counts. This chain joins TRBV27 and TRBJ2-1, with D perhaps matching TRBD2 (5 bases). The CDR3 length is 12 residues. In germline, CDR1 is MNHEY, CDR2 SMNVEV (reference sequence). The ends were cut back, 5 bases at V and 13 bases at J, with 15 bases in the middle. The CDR3 reads CASSPRGRFQFF. The CDR3 bases are TGTGCCAGCAGTCCCCGAGGGCGCTTCCAGTTCTTC.

The chain carries TRBV11-1 and TRBJ2-2; 9 nucleotides align to TRBD1. Trimming removed 5 bases from V and 0 bases from J; junction bases left unmatched: 19. The CDR3 has 21 amino acids. Looked up from germline, CDR1 is SGHAT and CDR2 is FQDESV (reference sequence). CDR3 coding DNA: TGTGCCAGCAGCCGAAGGGCTCCGGGACAGGGTTATCTCGCGAACACCGGGGAGCTGTTTTTT. It yields the protein CASSRRAPGQGYLANTGELFF.

This chain uses TRBV6-6 with TRBJ1-1; no clear D gene. Trimming took 5 bases from V and 5 from J, leaving 9 bases between them. From germline, CDR1 is MNHNY and CDR2 SVGAGI (reference sequence). This CDR3 is 12 amino acids long. CDR3 sequence: CASSPTWTEAFF. DNA of the CDR3: TGTGCCAGCAGTCCGACATGGACTGAAGCTTTCTTT.

This clonotype was seen more than once but under ten times. The chain joins TRBV4-3 to TRBJ2-7; 11 positions agree with TRBD2. V was clipped by 2 bases and J by 4 bases; unmatched bases: 4. Per the germline V gene, CDR1 is LGHNA and CDR2 is YSLEER. This CDR3 has 15 amino acids. CDR3 in DNA: TGCGCCAGCAGCCAAAGACTAGCGGGAATATACGAGCAGTACTTC. As protein: CASSQRLAGIYEQYF.

This rearrangement joins TRBV9 to TRBJ2-1, with D possibly being TRBD2 (6 bases). The length of the CDR3 is 14 residues. The germline V and J ends were trimmed by 6 bases and 2 bases, with 12 bases remaining between them. Per the germline V gene, CDR1 is SGDLS and CDR2 is YYNGEE. The CDR3 is CASNPWGAYNEQFF. In DNA form, the CDR3 reads TGTGCCAGCAACCCTTGGGGGGCCTACAATGAGCAGTTCTTC.

This clonotype appeared many times. The genes are TRBV29-1 and TRBJ2-7, with 8 nucleotides matching TRBD1. The CDR3 is 12 residues long. The germline gives CDR1 SQVTM, CDR2 ANQGSEA. The V gene end was trimmed by 4 bases and the J gene end by 6 bases; junction bases not matched to a gene: 5. CDR3 residues: CSVGGQGGEQYF. The CDR3 nucleotides are TGCAGCGTTGGAGGACAGGGTGGCGAGCAGTACTTC.

This clonotype came up many times. V gene TRBV7-2 combines with J gene TRBJ2-1; possible D gene TRBD1, 5 bases. Trimming cost V 1 base and J 4 bases, with 5 bases left between them. The CDR3 is 13 amino acids. CDR1 SGHTA and CDR2 FQGNSA come from the germline V gene. As DNA, the CDR3 is TGTGCCAGCAGCTTAGGACAGTACAATGAGCAGTTCTTC. It is translated as CASSLGQYNEQFF.

This clonotype was observed a few times. The chain recombines TRBV7-2 with TRBJ2-2, with 9 bases aligning to TRBD2. From germline, CDR1 is SGHTA and CDR2 FQGNSA. Trimming took 10 bases from V and 6 from J; bases not matched to a gene: 15. The length of the CDR3 is 16 residues. CDR3 amino acids: CANTDGVSGRPGELFF. The CDR3 nucleotides are TGTGCCAACACGGATGGGGTTAGCGGGAGACCCGGGGAGCTGTTTTTT.

The chain employs TRBV25-1 and TRBJ1-2; no definite D call. The CDR3 loop spans 13 amino acids. The germline CDR1 and CDR2 sequences are MGHDK and SYGVNS. V was pared by 0 bases and J by 7 bases, with 9 bases between. CDR3 coding DNA: TGTGCCAGCAGTGAATATATCGAGGGTGGCTACACCTTC. Its protein product is CASSEYIEGGYTF.